These 24 T cell receptor beta chains came from one sample sequenced in a study of blood T cell repertoires in COVID-19. Repertoires were generated with immunoSEQ multiplex PCR, while TCRdb's copy carries only in-frame clones and drops some. Seen here are 250,000 to 300,000 clones, over 75% observed once, and the top ten hold under 0.95%. The material sequenced was peripheral blood. Receptors were obtained from a woman in her twenties or thirties with acute or convalescent COVID-19.

This clone was recorded only once. The chain is built from TRBV27 and TRBJ1-4; D gene ambiguous. The germline V and J ends were trimmed by 6 bases and 8 bases, with 22 bases remaining between them. CDR3 size: 16 residues. Germline values: CDR1 MNHEY, CDR2 SMNVEV (reference sequence). This CDR3 is CASSRSGGPGGEKLFF. CDR3 nucleotide sequence: TGTGCCAGCAGCCGAAGTGGAGGTCCCGGTGGGGAAAAACTGTTTTTT.

This clone was counted once. The rearrangement joins TRBV6-5 to TRBJ1-5; D possibly corresponds to TRBD1 (6 bases). The CDR3 spans 15 residues. Deletions cut 6 bases from V and 2 bases from J, with 14 bases between. The germline gives CDR1 MNHEY, CDR2 SVGAGI. CDR3 nucleotide sequence: TGTGCCAGCAGACACAGGGAAGGGGGCAATCAGCCCCAGCATTTT. Protein: CASRHREGGNQPQHF.

V usage is TRBV30 and J usage is TRBJ2-1; D may be TRBD1 (6 bases). This CDR3 contains 13 residues. Germline CDR1 and CDR2: GTSNPN and SVGIG (reference sequence). V dropped 5 bases and J dropped 3 bases, with 11 bases sitting between them. The CDR3 protein is CAWGQDSYNEQFF. The CDR3 DNA is TGTGCCTGGGGTCAGGACAGCTACAATGAGCAGTTCTTC.

This chain links TRBV6-6 with TRBJ2-7; TRBD2 agrees at 9 bases. There are 17 residues in the CDR3. V lost 5 bases to trimming and J lost 2 bases; unmatched junction nucleotides: 13. Germline-derived CDR1 and CDR2 are MNHNY and SVGAGI (reference sequence). The CDR3 spells CASSQYGGIAGAYEQYF. The CDR3 DNA follows: TGTGCCAGCAGTCAATACGGGGGGATAGCGGGAGCCTACGAGCAGTACTTC.

V usage is TRBV6-5 and J usage is TRBJ2-7, with 9 bases identical to TRBD1. The CDR3 runs 15 residues. The germline V gene has CDR1 MNHEY and CDR2 SVGAGI. V lost 3 bases, J lost 3 bases, and 6 bases stayed unmatched. For the CDR3, the DNA is TGTGCCAGCAGTTATGGGACAGGGTCTTTCTACGAGCAGTACTTC. Protein product: CASSYGTGSFYEQYF.

The chain employs TRBV10-1 and TRBJ2-1; TRBD1 agrees at 12 bases. CDR3 length: 14 amino acids. Germline CDR1 reads WNHNN; CDR2 reads SYGVQD (reference sequence). V dropped 7 bases and J dropped 8; count of bases not matched to a gene: 6. CDR3 loop: CASNRDRGRDEQFF. Here the CDR3 DNA reads TGCGCCAGCAATCGGGACAGGGGGCGAGATGAGCAGTTCTTC.

V gene TRBV5-1 combines with J gene TRBJ2-7; D possibly corresponds to TRBD1 (8 bases). Germline loops: CDR1 SGHRS, CDR2 YFSETQ. CDR3 length: 16 amino acids. Trimming left V 4 bases short and J 2 bases short, with 19 bases between. CDR3 sequence (DNA): TGCGCCAGCAGCCCTACAGGGGGGGGGACCACCTACGAGCAGTACTTC. It codes for CASSPTGGGTTYEQYF.

CDR3 DNA sequence: TGTGCCAGCAGCCCAAACGCGGGTTTTGGGGATTACGAGCAGTACTTC. It encodes CASSPNAGFGDYEQYF. The chain has TRBV4-2 and TRBJ2-7; the D gene is possibly TRBD2 (5 bases). The CDR3 has 16 amino acids. Germline CDR1 and CDR2: LGHNA and YNFKEQ. Between the trimmed V and J ends, which lost 4 bases and 4 bases, there was a span of 20 bases.

Remarks on this clone: With a much larger clone just one base away, this may be a read error. As DNA, the CDR3 is TGTGCCAGCAGCCGGACAGGCTCTGGAAACACCATATATTTT. This gives the protein CASSRTGSGNTIYF. The chain carries TRBV6-5 and TRBJ1-3; TRBD1 matches 7 bases. CDR1 and CDR2 (germline): MNHEY, SVGAGI. There are 14 residues in the CDR3. Germline trimming cut 6 bases from V and 0 bases from J; bases unmatched to any gene: 2.

The V gene is TRBV2, the J gene TRBJ2-5; the match to TRBD2 covers 9 bases. Germline values: CDR1 SNHLY, CDR2 FYNNEI. V dropped 4 bases and J dropped 4; count of bases not matched to a gene: 13. CDR3 length equals 17 residues. The CDR3 nucleotides read TGTGCCAGCAGTGTTGGTAGCGGGAGTCGTCTCCGAGAGACCCAGTACTTC. Its translation is CASSVGSGSRLRETQYF.

The gene calls are TRBV10-3 and TRBJ2-1; 13 nucleotides match TRBD2. The CDR3 has 14 residues. Germline V gene sequence: CDR1 ENHRY, CDR2 SYGVKD. The V segment lost 6 bases and the J segment 10 bases; nucleotides outside the gene matches: 6. The CDR3 nucleotides are TGTGCCATCAGAGGACTAGCGGGAGTTGGGGAGCAGTTCTTC. Translation: CAIRGLAGVGEQFF.

J is TRBJ2-7 and V is TRBV12-5, with 8 nucleotides matching TRBD1. Unmatched junction bases numbered 5, after V lost 6 bases and J lost 1 base. The CDR3 is 14 amino acids. Per germline, CDR1 LGHNT and CDR2 FRNRAP. CDR3 in DNA: TGTGCTAGTGGCCCCCGGGACAGGTCCTACGAGCAGTACTTC. Encoded protein: CASGPRDRSYEQYF.

This chain uses TRBV19 with TRBJ2-1; 11 nucleotides match TRBD2. V shed 5 bases, J shed 6 bases, and the junction held 9 bases outside the gene matches. The germline gives CDR1 LNHDA, CDR2 SQIVND (reference sequence). There are 16 residues in the CDR3. The CDR3 loop reads CASSLPRGLAANEQFF. Here the CDR3 DNA reads TGTGCCAGTAGTCTACCTCGGGGACTAGCGGCCAATGAGCAGTTCTTC.

In this sample, this clone turned up once. This rearrangement joins TRBV15 to TRBJ1-5; a possible D gene is TRBD1 (5 bases). Trimming cost V 3 bases and J 12 bases, with 15 bases left between them. The germline V gene encodes CDR1 LNHNV and CDR2 YYDKDF (reference sequence). CDR3 length: 13 residues. CDR3 sequence (DNA): TGTGCCACCAGCAGGGCTGACAGTCAGTTCCAGCATTTT. It encodes CATSRADSQFQHF.

V usage is TRBV9 and J usage is TRBJ2-2; TRBD2 matches at 9 bases. The CDR3 is made up of 16 amino acids. Germline V CDR1 and CDR2: SGDLS, YYNGEE. Losses at the gene ends were 3 bases for V and 4 bases for J; bases not matched to a gene: 7. As DNA, the CDR3 is TGTGCCAGCAGCGATAGCGGGAGCGTTGTCACCGGGGAGCTGTTTTTT. It encodes CASSDSGSVVTGELFF.

This sequence joins TRBV9 and TRBJ2-1, with 7 nucleotides matching TRBD2. Trimming at V came to 0 bases and at J to 9 bases, leaving 9 bases not matched to a gene. Germline-derived CDR1 and CDR2 are SGDLS and YYNGEE. The CDR3 consists of 15 residues. CDR3 DNA sequence: TGTGCCAGCAGCGTAGGGGCTAGCGGTTCAGGTGAGCAGTTCTTC. It encodes CASSVGASGSGEQFF.

The chain combines TRBV5-6 with TRBJ2-1, with 14 bases identical to TRBD2. The CDR3 length is 16 residues. Per germline, CDR1 SGHDT and CDR2 YYEEEE. Trimming at V came to 5 bases and at J to 6 bases, leaving 7 bases not matched to a gene. The CDR3 region is CASSDTGLAGANEQFF. The CDR3 bases are TGTGCCAGCAGTGATACGGGACTAGCGGGAGCCAATGAGCAGTTCTTC.

There are a few counts of this clone. The chain recombines TRBV6-4 with TRBJ2-1; the D is unclear. V dropped 3 bases and J dropped 7 bases, with 16 bases sitting between them. The CDR3 runs to 15 residues. CDR1 is MRHNA and CDR2 is SNTAGT in the germline V gene. The CDR3 DNA reads TGTGCCAGCAGTGAATCCCCCGACTCGTTTAATGAGCAGTTCTTC. Protein sequence: CASSESPDSFNEQFF.

The J gene is TRBJ2-1, the V gene TRBV10-1; D unresolved. CDR3 length: 16 residues. Deletions cut 2 bases from V and 0 bases from J, with 11 bases between. CDR1 is WNHNN and CDR2 is SYGVQD in the germline V gene (reference sequence). Here the CDR3 reads CASSEVRGGSYNEQFF. CDR3 coding DNA: TGCGCCAGCAGTGAGGTTCGCGGTGGCTCCTACAATGAGCAGTTCTTC.

V is TRBV5-4 and J is TRBJ2-5, with D perhaps matching TRBD1 (5 bases). This CDR3 is built from 15 residues. Germline values: CDR1 SGHNT, CDR2 YYREEE (reference sequence). V shed 2 bases and J shed 2 bases, with 13 bases lying between them. CDR3 residues: CASSLPTARQETQYF. DNA for the CDR3: TGTGCCAGCAGCTTACCGACAGCTAGACAAGAGACCCAGTACTTC.

V is TRBV3-1 (or the pseudogene TRBV3-2) and J is TRBJ1-2; 7 nucleotides align to TRBD1. Germline lookup yields CDR1 LGHDT and CDR2 YNNKEL (reference sequence). J was trimmed by 3 bases and V by 0 bases; bases with no gene match: 4. CDR3 length equals 15 residues. In DNA, the CDR3 is TGTGCCAGCAGCCAAGAGACGGGACAGTACTATGGCTACACCTTC. Its translation is CASSQETGQYYGYTF.

This clone appeared a single time. This chain uses TRBV27 with TRBJ2-7; D perhaps matches TRBD2 (5 bases). The germline CDR1 and CDR2 sequences are MNHEY and SMNVEV (reference sequence). With 8 bases removed from V and 0 bases from J, the gap between germline ends came to 17 bases. The CDR3 sequence is 15 residues long. The DNA for the CDR3 is TGTGCCAGCGGCATCCTCCGAGGGTCCTCCTACGAGCAGTACTTC. This encodes CASGILRGSSYEQYF.

This clone appeared once. The CDR3 region has the DNA TGTGCCAGCAGACGGACTAGCGGAGGCCAAGTCTACGAGCAGTACTTC. It encodes CASRRTSGGQVYEQYF. V is TRBV27 and J is TRBJ2-7, with TRBD2 identical over 10 bases. Germline V CDR1 and CDR2: MNHEY, SMNVEV (reference sequence). CDR3 length: 16 amino acids. V shed 6 bases and J 3 bases; nucleotides not matched to a gene: 11.

The chain has TRBV6-5 and TRBJ2-2; D is undetermined. The CDR3 has 14 amino acids. V dropped 4 bases and J dropped 1 base, with 7 bases sitting between them. Germline values: CDR1 MNHEY, CDR2 SVGAGI. The CDR3 DNA is TGTGCCAGCAGTTCGACTGGGAACACCGGGGAGCTGTTTTTT. The encoded protein is CASSSTGNTGELFF.